These 15 T cell receptor beta chains came from one sample sequenced in a study of shared clonotypes between healthy human individuals. Sequencing was performed with immunoSEQ multiplex PCR; in TCRdb, only in-frame clones are kept and a portion is missing. The table records millions of clones, roughly 92% of them present only once. The sequencing input was naive CD4+ T cells sorted from blood. This sample's subset: CD45RA+ positively selected. The receptors were sampled from a young man in good health.

This clone has only one observation. This chain joins TRBV12-5 and TRBJ1-2, with D perhaps TRBD1 (6 bases). Trimming took off 5 bases at V and 4 bases at J, with 11 bases between the two ends. Germline CDR1 reads LGHNT; CDR2 reads FRNRAP. The CDR3 is made up of 13 amino acids. The CDR3 is CASGRDTSYGYTF. DNA for the CDR3: TGTGCTAGTGGTCGGGACACCAGCTATGGCTACACCTTC.

The chain recombines TRBV10-3 with TRBJ2-2, with D maybe TRBD1 (6 bases). The V end was cut by 10 bases, the J end by 4 bases, with 19 bases between. This CDR3 has 15 amino acids. Germline loops: CDR1 ENHRY, CDR2 SYGVKD. The CDR3 DNA sequence: TGTGCCAGCCTCTCAGGGGCGAGAGGCACCGGGGAGCTGTTTTTT. Its translation: CASLSGARGTGELFF.

The chain employs TRBV30 and TRBJ2-1, with 9 bases matching TRBD2. The J segment lost 4 bases and the V segment lost 0 bases, leaving 7 bases of the junction unmatched. The germline gives CDR1 GTSNPN, CDR2 SVGIG (reference sequence). The CDR3 is 16 residues long. CDR3 in DNA: TGTGCCTGGAGTGTAGTTAGCGGGAGTCGTTACAATGAGCAGTTCTTC. Residues: CAWSVVSGSRYNEQFF.

The rearrangement uses TRBV6-1 and TRBJ1-2; tentative D call: TRBD1 (6 bases). Germline values: CDR1 MNHNS, CDR2 SASEGT. The CDR3 extends over 12 amino acids. V was clipped by 4 bases and J by 9 bases, with 12 bases between them. The CDR3: CASSVSGASYTF. The CDR3 DNA follows: TGTGCCAGCAGTGTCTCAGGGGCGAGCTACACCTTC.

The gene calls are TRBV6-4 and TRBJ2-1; perhaps TRBD2 as D (6 bases). The V and J ends lost 2 bases and 8 bases respectively, with 16 bases between them. CDR3 length equals 15 residues. Germline-derived CDR1 and CDR2 are MRHNA and SNTAGT. CDR3 sequence reads: CASSDLPGGADEQFF. CDR3 sequence (DNA): TGTGCCAGCAGTGACCTCCCCGGAGGGGCGGATGAGCAGTTCTTC.

V gene TRBV6-6 combines with J gene TRBJ2-7, with D unresolved. The germline V gene encodes CDR1 MNHNY and CDR2 SVGAGI (reference sequence). The CDR3 has 15 amino acids. The germline V and J ends were trimmed by 1 base and 2 bases, with 12 bases remaining between them. The CDR3 reads CASSYYDNSAYEQYF. The DNA of the CDR3 is TGTGCCAGCAGTTACTATGACAATTCCGCCTACGAGCAGTACTTC.

The rearrangement links TRBV28 to TRBJ1-5; tentative D call: TRBD1 (5 bases). The CDR3 spans 14 residues. V was pared by 2 bases and J by 5 bases, with 10 bases between. Germline CDR1 reads MDHEN; CDR2 reads SYDVKM. CDR3 residues: CASSLGRGHQPQHF. The DNA for the CDR3 is TGTGCCAGCAGTTTAGGTAGGGGCCATCAGCCCCAGCATTTT. Using reference TRBV28 and TRBJ1-5 for the parts outside the CDR3, the full variable domain is DVKVTQSSRYLVKRTGEKVFLECVQDMDHENMFWYRQDPGLGLRLIYFSYDVKMKEKGDIPEGYSVSREKKERFSLILESASTNQTSMYLCASSLGRGHQPQHFGDGTRLSIL.

This clone was found once. The V and J genes are TRBV5-1 and TRBJ2-5; D is possibly TRBD2 (5 bases). Germline CDR1 is SGHRS and CDR2 is YFSETQ. The CDR3 sequence is 14 residues long. V lost 2 bases and J 3 bases, leaving 11 bases between the germline ends. CDR3: CASSFSGSEETQYF. DNA for the CDR3: TGCGCCAGCAGCTTTTCGGGTAGCGAAGAGACCCAGTACTTC.

This clone showed up just once. The V and J genes are TRBV9 and TRBJ2-1; 9 bases are shared with TRBD2. There are 16 residues in the CDR3. Germline CDR1 is SGDLS and CDR2 is YYNGEE. J was trimmed by 3 bases and V by 0 bases; bases with no gene match: 4. CDR3 region: CASSVVGREGYNEQFF. The CDR3 DNA reads as TGTGCCAGCAGCGTAGTCGGGCGGGAGGGCTACAATGAGCAGTTCTTC.

This clone was seen more than once but under ten times. The rearrangement uses TRBV10-3 and TRBJ1-1, with D unclear. CDR1 and CDR2 (germline): ENHRY, SYGVKD. The CDR3 totals 13 residues. Trimming cost V 5 bases and J 1 base, with 8 bases left between them. CDR3 amino acids: CAISNSGNTEAFF. The CDR3 nucleotides are TGTGCCATCAGTAATTCCGGGAACACTGAAGCTTTCTTT.

This clone was recorded once. This CDR3 is CASSKDTEAFF. The DNA of the CDR3 is TGTGCCAGCAGTAAGGACACTGAAGCTTTCTTT. The chain couples TRBV28 to TRBJ1-1; D is uncertain. The ends were cut back, 5 bases at V and 3 bases at J, with 4 bases in the middle. The CDR3 covers 11 residues. Looked up from germline, CDR1 is MDHEN and CDR2 is SYDVKM.

The V and J genes are TRBV7-2 and TRBJ2-3; TRBD2 aligns across 8 bases. V gave up 3 bases and J gave up 5 bases; unmatched junction bases: 7. The germline V gene has CDR1 SGHTA and CDR2 FQGNSA. This CDR3 region has 15 residues. The CDR3 spells CASSFNGGAVDTQYF. The DNA of the CDR3 is TGTGCCAGCAGCTTTAACGGGGGGGCCGTAGATACGCAGTATTTT. The whole variable domain, remainder taken from reference TRBV7-2 and TRBJ2-3, is GAGVSQSPSNKVTEKGKDVELRCDPISGHTALYWYRQSLGQGLEFLIYFQGNSAPDKSGLPSDRFSAERTGGSVSTLTIQRTQQEDSAVYLCASSFNGGAVDTQYFGPGTRLTVL.

The chain has TRBV10-2 and TRBJ1-2; unclear D gene. CDR1 and CDR2 from the germline V gene are WSHSY and SAAADI. Trimming cost V 2 bases and J 6 bases, with 7 bases left between them. CDR3 length equals 12 residues. The chain's CDR3 is CASSEQANGYTF. The CDR3 coding sequence is TGCGCCAGCAGTGAGCAAGCAAATGGCTACACCTTC.

This chain joins TRBV5-1 and TRBJ2-3; TRBD1 aligns across 7 bases. This CDR3 contains 15 residues. Germline CDR1 and CDR2: SGHRS and YFSETQ. V shed 4 bases, J shed 0 bases, and the junction held 5 bases outside the gene matches. As DNA, the CDR3 is TGCGCCAGCAGCGAGAGGGGGCCGAGCACAGATACGCAGTATTTT. Its protein product is CASSERGPSTDTQYF.

The V call is TRBV27, the J call TRBJ1-6; a possible D gene is TRBD1 (5 bases). The CDR3 runs to 13 residues. Trimming took 3 bases from V and 16 from J, leaving 16 bases between them. CDR1 and CDR2 (germline): MNHEY, SMNVEV (reference sequence). The CDR3 protein is CASSFDGTGGLHF. DNA for the CDR3: TGTGCCAGCAGTTTTGATGGAACAGGTGGTCTCCACTTT.